This T cell receptor (beta chain) was identified in a study of T cells after yellow fever vaccination. As regards this clonotype: Its cognate antigen is unknown.

Study conclusions and caveats: The appearance of a small share of clonotypes in both CD4 and CD8 compartments was observed. A large majority of primary-vaccination clones showed up again after the booster (96% CD4, roughly 91% CD8). The presence of abundant clonotypes contaminating from the bulk population was possible in FACS-sorted repertoires.

Universal primer sites and UMIs were introduced during 5'RACE template-switching synthesis of TCR cDNA. TCRdb reanalysed the 5' RACE reads using MiXCR and keeps one entry per CDR3 protein. Of about 340,000 distinct CDR3 sequences listed, roughly 8.7% are singletons. Deletions cut 5 bases from V and 7 bases from J, with 12 bases between. The CDR3 length is 13 residues. CDR1 is SGHAT and CDR2 is FQNNGV in the germline V gene. The receptor was derived from a man aged 18 to 29 who received the YFV17D yellow fever vaccine. The chain joins TRBV11-2 to TRBJ2-1, with a weak D call TRBD1 (6 bases). The specimen was PBMCs, collected on the day of the first yellow fever vaccination. CDR3 DNA: TGTGCCAGCAGCACGCAGAGGGGGAATGAGCAGTTCTTC. Translated: CASSTQRGNEQFF.